These T cell receptor beta chains were read from a single sample in a study of OX40 agonist ivuxolimab in advanced cancers. Sequenced by immunoSEQ multiplex PCR; TCRdb stores in-frame clones only, minus some. The sample carries 100,000 or so clones, 89% recorded once. This specimen was CD4+ or CD8+ T cells sorted from blood, taken in a trial of the OX40 agonist ivuxolimab. These receptors all stem from an adult with an advanced solid tumor such as melanoma, head and neck, liver or kidney cancer. The CDR3 runs from the conserved cysteine through the conserved F or W. Each record gives: J gene, V gene, CDR3 protein.

>TRBJ2-5|TRBV25-1
CASSERTGEETQYF
>TRBJ1-5|TRBV6-6
CASSFPPGISNQPQHF
>TRBJ2-7|TRBV28
CASSLTGPAYEQYF
>TRBJ1-2|TRBV19
CAITGTEYGYTF
>TRBJ2-3|TRBV5-4
CASSLIKGGTQYF
>TRBJ2-6|TRBV18
CASSPLRNSGANVLTF
>TRBJ2-3|TRBV6-6
CASTSIAGGRTDTQYF
>TRBJ1-2|TRBV19
CASSSGYGYTF
>TRBJ2-2|TRBV27
CASSLFLKPGQGATGELFF
>TRBJ1-1|TRBV6-5
CASSYGAGSADTEAFF
>TRBJ1-5|TRBV30
CAWSVGGAKASGQPQHF
>TRBJ1-2|TRBV28
CASSPARTLIGYGYTF
>TRBJ2-2|TRBV28
CASSLIGIAGAGELFF
>TRBJ2-7|TRBV11-2
CASSWGTSGFSYEQYF
>TRBJ2-1|TRBV27
CASSPWGGGRGRVFEQFF
>TRBJ1-1|TRBV14
CASSPRDRIFQATEAFF
>TRBJ1-2|TRBV7-3
CASSLAPVGGTKGYGYTF
>TRBJ2-7|TRBV5-1
CASSPVPGQGSYEQYF
>TRBJ2-1|TRBV7-7
CASSTGLAANEQFF
>TRBJ2-1|TRBV2
CASSRDRNNEQFF
>TRBJ1-6|TRBV19
CASSTYRGDNSPLHF
>TRBJ2-1|TRBV5-4
CASSRERRGSEQFF
>TRBJ2-5|TRBV7-8
CASSVSGGAGETQYF
>TRBJ1-5|TRBV28
CASSLRGGGLNQPQHF
>TRBJ1-3|TRBV2
CARKRRTGGNTIYF
>TRBJ2-3|TRBV6-1
CASSWDFQVADTQYF
>TRBJ2-2|TRBV5-1
CASSLGTSGGPSGGELFF
>TRBJ2-7|TRBV4-1
CASSQVKEEQYF
>TRBJ1-5|TRBV7-2
CASSLSGGRVQPQHF
>TRBJ2-1|TRBV28
CASSSFFWNEQFF
>TRBJ1-1|TRBV2
CASSVRQGLNTEAFF
>TRBJ2-2|TRBV7-8
CASPPSGRNTGELFF
>TRBJ2-1|TRBV29-1
CSVASMREVRNRKEQFF
>TRBJ2-3|TRBV6-1
CASKGWRTDTQYF
>TRBJ1-6|TRBV5-6
CASSSRWTGSNSPLHF
>TRBJ2-5|TRBV9
CASSVGLAQETQYF
>TRBJ2-7|TRBV7-2
CASSLAGLVSEQYF
>TRBJ2-7|TRBV19
CASSIRGSGFAYEQYF
>TRBJ2-2|TRBV2
CASKDRSSGTGELFF
>TRBJ2-4|TRBV29-1
CSVGVGRGELAKNIQYF
>TRBJ1-5|TRBV6-6
CASSPQQGQPQHF
>TRBJ1-5|TRBV19
CASSIQGGGNQPQHF
>TRBJ1-2|TRBV28
CASGIGTGVGYTF
>TRBJ1-1|TRBV30
CAWIRAIWDTEAFF
>TRBJ2-3|TRBV14
CASSQDILSTDTQYF
>TRBJ1-5|TRBV30
CAWSVGGQPQHF
>TRBJ1-2|TRBV19
CASSEGQLYGYTF
>TRBJ2-3|TRBV19
CASSPTGVTDTQYF
>TRBJ1-5|TRBV2
CASSGGLWGQPQHF
>TRBJ2-5|TRBV2
CASRRRAETQYF
>TRBJ1-1|TRBV5-1
CASSLTGGFTEAFF